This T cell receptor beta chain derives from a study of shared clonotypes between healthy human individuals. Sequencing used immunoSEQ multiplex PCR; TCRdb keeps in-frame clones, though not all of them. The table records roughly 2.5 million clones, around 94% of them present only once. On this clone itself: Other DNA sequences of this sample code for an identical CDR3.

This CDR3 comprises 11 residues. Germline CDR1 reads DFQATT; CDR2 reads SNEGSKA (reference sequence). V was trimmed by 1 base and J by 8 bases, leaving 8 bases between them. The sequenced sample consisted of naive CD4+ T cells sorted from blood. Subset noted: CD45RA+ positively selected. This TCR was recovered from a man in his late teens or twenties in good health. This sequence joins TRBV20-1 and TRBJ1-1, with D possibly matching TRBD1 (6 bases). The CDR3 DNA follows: TGCAGTGCTAGAGCTGGGACAGAAGCTTTCTTT. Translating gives CSARAGTEAFF.